The following is a TCR beta chain sequence with its context. Its antigen is as yet unknown. This entry is derived from a study of T cell repertoires in cytomegalovirus infection. Broader study findings: The ex vivo response was dominated by HLA-C-restricted CMV-specific TCR beta clonotypes.

TCRdb reanalysed the reads using MiXCR and keeps one entry per CDR3 protein. The top ten hold about an eighth of the sample, which has about a million distinct CDR3 sequences, approximately 30% seen once. The CDR3 is 14 amino acids. The V end lost 8 bases, the J end lost 6 bases, and 17 bases lay between the germline ends. The V gene's germline CDR1 is SGHAT and CDR2 FQNNGV. Specimen: cultured CD8+ T cells from PBMCs, collected from culture after CMV antigen stimulation. J is TRBJ2-1 and V is TRBV11-2, with D maybe TRBD2 (6 bases). This TCR came from a human donor in good health (CMV status not recorded). Some clones in this sample may be carry-over from other donors' samples. In nucleotides, the CDR3 is TGTGCCAGCCTCGTCGGGGGTGGAATCAATGAGCAGTTCTTC. Its protein product is CASLVGGGINEQFF.